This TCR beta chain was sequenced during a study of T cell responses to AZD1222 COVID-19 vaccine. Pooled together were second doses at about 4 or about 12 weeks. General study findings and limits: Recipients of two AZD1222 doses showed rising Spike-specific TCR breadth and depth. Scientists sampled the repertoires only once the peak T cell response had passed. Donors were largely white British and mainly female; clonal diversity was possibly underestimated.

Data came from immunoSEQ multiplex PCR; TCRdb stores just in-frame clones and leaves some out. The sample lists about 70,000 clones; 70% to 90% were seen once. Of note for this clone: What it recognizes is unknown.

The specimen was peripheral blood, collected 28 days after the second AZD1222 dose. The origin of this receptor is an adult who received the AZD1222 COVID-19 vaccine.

In DNA form, the CDR3 reads TGCGCCAGCAGCTTGGGGATCCAGATCCTACCTAACTATGGCTACACCTTC. It codes for CASSLGIQILPNYGYTF. The chain combines TRBV5-1 with TRBJ1-2; D gene unclear. The CDR3 sequence is 17 residues long. The germline V and J ends were trimmed by 0 bases and 0 bases, with 15 bases remaining between them. The germline gives CDR1 SGHRS, CDR2 YFSETQ.